This T cell receptor beta chain comes out of a study of cytomegalovirus exposure and HLA in healthy donors. This CDR3 is built from 15 residues. Looked up from germline, CDR1 is SGHAT and CDR2 is FQNNGV. V was shortened by 3 bases and J by 3 bases, with 14 bases between the two germline ends. Study outcomes and limitations: DRB1 had the most TCR associations and HLA-C the fewest, a later analysis found, with rates varying by HLA locus. From TCR beta sequences, most subjects' HLA-A and HLA-B alleles were reportedly predicted accurately.

Notes on this clone: Its target is not known.

PCR amplification relied on 60 Vbeta primers (plus 13 Jbeta primers). Clones were sequenced by immunoSEQ multiplex PCR, and TCRdb holds only the in-frame ones, with some missing. The sample shows roughly 140,000 clones, around 79% of them seen only once. Input material: PBMCs. V usage is TRBV11-2 and J usage is TRBJ1-1; unclear D gene. This receptor was taken from a young man in good health and CMV-seropositive. CDR3: CASSFHPGLDTEAFF. CDR3 nucleotides: TGTGCCAGCAGCTTCCATCCCGGTTTAGACACTGAAGCTTTCTTT.